The sequence of this T cell receptor beta chain was determined in a study of Ad26.COV2.S vaccination and SARS-CoV-2 variants. About the study: Dosing was one shot or two shots 56 days apart. Study findings and constraints: Vaccinated and placebo-treated recipients had similar non-spike TCR breadth.

Clones were sequenced by immunoSEQ multiplex PCR, and TCRdb holds only the in-frame ones, with some missing. The table records 200,000 to 300,000 clones, around 88% of them present only once. The trim removed 0 bases at V and 6 bases at J, leaving 6 bases unmatched. There are 16 residues in the CDR3. Germline CDR1 reads SGHDN; CDR2 reads FVKESK. A note on this clone: The antigen is undetermined.

The treatment was: 15 to 20 received Ad26.COV2.S at low or high dose, single or two shots; several received placebo; per-sample allocation not given. After the first vaccine or placebo injection, samples were drawn on day 63. A Boston adult aged 18-55 years was the donor. The material was peripheral blood, obtained in a trial of Ad26.COV2.S vaccine versus placebo. The source of this sequence is a person aged 18-60 years who received the Ad26.COV2.S COVID-19 vaccine or a placebo. This sequence joins TRBV14 and TRBJ2-1, with 9 bases identical to TRBD2. CDR3 region: CASSQEFWRGGNEQFF. The CDR3 nucleotides read TGTGCCAGCAGCCAAGAGTTCTGGCGGGGGGGCAATGAGCAGTTCTTC.